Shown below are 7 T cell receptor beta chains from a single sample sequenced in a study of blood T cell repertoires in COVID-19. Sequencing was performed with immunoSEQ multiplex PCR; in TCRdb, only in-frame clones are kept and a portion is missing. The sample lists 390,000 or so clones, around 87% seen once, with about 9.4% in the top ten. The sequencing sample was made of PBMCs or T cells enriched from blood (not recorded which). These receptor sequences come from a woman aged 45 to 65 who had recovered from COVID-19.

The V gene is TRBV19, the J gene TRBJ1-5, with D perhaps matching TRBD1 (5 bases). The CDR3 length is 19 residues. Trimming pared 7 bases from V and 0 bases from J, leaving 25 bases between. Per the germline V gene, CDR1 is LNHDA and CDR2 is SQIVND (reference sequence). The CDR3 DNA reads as TGTGCCAGTAAATACCGGTCGGAGGGGAGTTGGGGTAGCAATCAGCCCCAGCATTTT. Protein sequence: CASKYRSEGSWGSNQPQHF.

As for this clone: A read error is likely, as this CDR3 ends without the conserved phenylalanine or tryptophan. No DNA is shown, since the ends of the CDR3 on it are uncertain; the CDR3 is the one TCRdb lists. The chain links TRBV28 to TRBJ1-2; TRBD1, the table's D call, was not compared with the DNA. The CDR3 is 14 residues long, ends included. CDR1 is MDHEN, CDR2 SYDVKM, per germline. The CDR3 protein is CASRSKGTGVFSLL.

The CDR3 DNA follows: TGTGCCAGCAGCTTAGGGTTTGGAGGGACCCAGTACTTC. This codes for CASSLGFGGTQYF. The chain employs TRBV7-3 and TRBJ2-5; a possible D gene is TRBD2 (5 bases). The V end was cut by 2 bases, the J end by 7 bases, with 11 bases between. Germline V lookup: CDR1 SGHTA, CDR2 FQGTGA. The CDR3 runs to 13 residues.

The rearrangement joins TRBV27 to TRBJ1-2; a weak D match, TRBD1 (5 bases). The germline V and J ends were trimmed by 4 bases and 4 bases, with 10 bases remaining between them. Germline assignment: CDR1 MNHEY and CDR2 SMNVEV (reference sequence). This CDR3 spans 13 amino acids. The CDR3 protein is CASSYDSSYGYTF. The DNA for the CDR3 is TGTGCCAGCAGTTACGACAGCAGCTATGGCTACACCTTC.

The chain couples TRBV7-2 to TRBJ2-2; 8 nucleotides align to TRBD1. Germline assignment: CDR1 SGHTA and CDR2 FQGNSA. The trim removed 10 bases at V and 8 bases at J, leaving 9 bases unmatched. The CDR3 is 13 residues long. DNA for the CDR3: TGTGCCACCAACAGGGGGGCAACGGGGGAGCTGTTTTTT. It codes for CATNRGATGELFF. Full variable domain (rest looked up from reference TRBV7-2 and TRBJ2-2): GAGVSQSPSNKVTEKGKDVELRCDPISGHTALYWYRQSLGQGLEFLIYFQGNSAPDKSGLPSDRFSAERTGGSVSTLTIQRTQQEDSAVYLCATNRGATGELFFGEGSRLTVL.

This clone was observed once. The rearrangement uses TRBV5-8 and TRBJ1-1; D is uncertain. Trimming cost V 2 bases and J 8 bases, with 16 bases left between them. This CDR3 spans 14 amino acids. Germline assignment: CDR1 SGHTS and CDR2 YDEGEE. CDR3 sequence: CASSLRSAGWEAFF. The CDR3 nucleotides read TGTGCCAGCAGCTTACGGAGCGCGGGGTGGGAAGCTTTCTTT.

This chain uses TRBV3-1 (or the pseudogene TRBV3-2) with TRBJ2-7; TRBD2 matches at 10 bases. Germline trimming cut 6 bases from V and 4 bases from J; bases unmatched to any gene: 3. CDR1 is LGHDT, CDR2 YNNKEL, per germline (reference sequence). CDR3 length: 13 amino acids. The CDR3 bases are TGTGCCAGCAGTACGACTAGCGGGTACGAGCAGTACTTC. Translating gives CASSTTSGYEQYF.